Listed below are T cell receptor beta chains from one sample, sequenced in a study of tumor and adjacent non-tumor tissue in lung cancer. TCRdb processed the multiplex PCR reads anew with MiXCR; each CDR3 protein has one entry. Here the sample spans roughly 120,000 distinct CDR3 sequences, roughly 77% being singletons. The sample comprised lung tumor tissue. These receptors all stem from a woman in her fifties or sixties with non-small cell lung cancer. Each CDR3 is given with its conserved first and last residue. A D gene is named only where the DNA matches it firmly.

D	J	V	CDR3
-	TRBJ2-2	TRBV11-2	CASSIGLNTGELLF
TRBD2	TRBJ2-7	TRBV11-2	CGSSCGTSGSYELYF
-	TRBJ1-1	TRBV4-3	CASSQVKAITEAFF
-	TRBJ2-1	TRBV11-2	CASSLLNEQFF
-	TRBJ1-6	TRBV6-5	CASTMTKSYNSSLHF
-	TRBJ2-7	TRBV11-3	CASILDTGTDEQYF
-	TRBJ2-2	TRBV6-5	CASRLGTPYGELFF
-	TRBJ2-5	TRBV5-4	CASSKGGGERETQYF
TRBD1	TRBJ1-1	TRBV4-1	CASSQGQGAIAEAFF
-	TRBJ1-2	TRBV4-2	CASSQEQVGRGHTF
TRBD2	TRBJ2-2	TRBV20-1	CSARWLAGTGELFF